This T cell receptor beta chain was captured in a study of shared clonotypes between healthy human individuals. Points from the study as a whole: Investigators expected sequencing depth to affect clonotype sharing among donors.

V lost 2 bases to trimming and J lost 2 bases, with 10 bases between them. CDR1 is KGHSH and CDR2 is LQKENI in the germline V gene. CDR3 size: 14 residues. Assay: immunoSEQ multiplex PCR; the TCRdb copy retains only in-frame clones and omits some. This sample has about 520,000 clones; 95% to 97% occur once, and the top ten carry nearly 0.065%. Points on this clone: The antigen is not known.

This TCR came from a woman aged 30 to 39 in good health. The sequenced sample consisted of naive CD4+ T cells sorted from blood. Subset given: CD45RA+ positively selected. The chain joins TRBV18 to TRBJ2-7, with D perhaps matching TRBD2 (6 bases). In DNA form, the CDR3 reads TGTGCCAGCTCACCAGGGGCGGGACCCTACGAGCAGTACTTC. Its translation is CASSPGAGPYEQYF. The full variable domain, rest sourced from reference TRBV18 and TRBJ2-7, is NAGVMQNPRHLVRRRGQEARLRCSPMKGHSHVYWYRQLPEEGLKFMVYLQKENIIDESGMPKERFSAEFPKEGPSILRIQQVVRGDSAAYFCASSPGAGPYEQYFGPGTRLTVT.